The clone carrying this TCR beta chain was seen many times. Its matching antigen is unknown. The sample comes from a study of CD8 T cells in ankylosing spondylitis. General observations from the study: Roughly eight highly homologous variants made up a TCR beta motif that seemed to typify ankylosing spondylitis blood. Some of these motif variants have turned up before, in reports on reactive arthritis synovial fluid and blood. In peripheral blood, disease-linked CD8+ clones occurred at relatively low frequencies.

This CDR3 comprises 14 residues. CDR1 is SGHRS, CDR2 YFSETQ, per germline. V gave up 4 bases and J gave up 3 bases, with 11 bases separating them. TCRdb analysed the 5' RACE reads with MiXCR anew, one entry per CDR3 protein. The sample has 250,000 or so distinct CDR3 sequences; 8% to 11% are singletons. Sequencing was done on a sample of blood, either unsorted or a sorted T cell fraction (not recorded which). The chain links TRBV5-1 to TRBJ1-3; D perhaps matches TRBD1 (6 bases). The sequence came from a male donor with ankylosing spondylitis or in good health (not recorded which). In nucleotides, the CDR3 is TGCGCCAGCAGCCCTGGGGGCGTTGGAAACACCATATATTTT. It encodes CASSPGGVGNTIYF.